This T cell receptor (beta chain) was sequenced for a study of blood T cells in healthy people across ages. A J-beta primer mix and a sample-barcoded 5' primer were used in a second PCR of about 7 to 12 cycles. With 12 random nucleotides, a template-switch adaptor tagged each individual cDNA molecule. In TCRdb, the 5' RACE reads were re-called with MiXCR into one record per CDR3 protein. The sample includes 1.5 million to 2 million distinct CDR3 sequences, roughly 27% of them seen just once. The CDR3 sequence is 13 residues long. Trimming cost V 5 bases and J 11 bases; bases outside gene matches: 10.

The clonotype comes from a woman aged 25 to 45 in good health. Sequencing used blood. V gene TRBV12-3 or TRBV12-4 combines with J gene TRBJ2-5, with 8 nucleotides matching TRBD2. CDR3 nucleotide sequence: TGTGCCAGCAGTGGACTAGCTTACTCTGAGCAGTACTTC. It specifies CASSGLAYSEQYF.